The 16 T cell receptor beta chains presented below share a single source sample, sequenced in a study of CD8 T cell repertoires and HIV-1 epitope variants. Only in-frame clones appear in the TCRdb table, and some are missing; sequencing was by immunoSEQ multiplex PCR. The sample lists around 4,100 clones; roughly 72% were seen once. These receptors' targets are unknown. Sequencing was performed on cultured CD8+ T cells derived from PBMCs. These receptors were collected from a male donor with HIV.

The chain has TRBV7-2 and TRBJ2-1; 10 nucleotides align to TRBD2. CDR3 length: 15 amino acids. The V and J ends lost 5 bases and 5 bases, in that order; junction bases with no gene match: 6. Germline-derived CDR1 and CDR2 are SGHTA and FQGNSA. The CDR3 sequence is CASSLGTSVHNEQFF. The CDR3, as DNA: TGTGCCAGCAGCCTCGGGACTAGCGTACACAATGAGCAGTTCTTC.

The gene calls are TRBV2 and TRBJ1-3; D not certain. V was trimmed by 1 base and J by 4 bases, leaving 8 bases between them. Germline V lookup: CDR1 SNHLY, CDR2 FYNNEI. CDR3 length: 14 residues. DNA for the CDR3: TGTGCCAGCAGTGAAGAGAGCCTAGGAAACACCATATATTTT. Protein product: CASSEESLGNTIYF.

The chain couples TRBV29-1 to TRBJ2-5, with 12 positions matching TRBD1. CDR3 length equals 15 residues. V shed 3 bases and J 5 bases; nucleotides not matched to a gene: 7. The germline CDR1 and CDR2 sequences are SQVTM and ANQGSEA. CDR3 loop: CSVEGDRGRRETQYF. CDR3 coding DNA: TGCAGCGTTGAGGGGGACAGGGGGCGCCGGGAGACCCAGTACTTC.

The V call is TRBV6-6, the J call TRBJ2-7; D call uncertain. V lost 8 bases and J lost 1, with 12 bases in between. Per the germline V gene, CDR1 is MNHNY and CDR2 is SVGAGI (reference sequence). The CDR3 contains 13 residues. The CDR3 loop is CASSHDKSYEQYF. The CDR3, as DNA: TGTGCCAGCTCACATGACAAATCCTACGAGCAGTACTTC.

The chain recombines TRBV29-1 with TRBJ2-1; TRBD1 matches at 8 bases. Germline values: CDR1 SQVTM, CDR2 ANQGSEA. This CDR3 contains 14 residues. V lost 3 bases, J lost 4 bases, and 5 bases stayed unmatched. As DNA, the CDR3 is TGCAGCGTTGACCACTGGGACAGGTACAATGAGCAGTTCTTC. It encodes CSVDHWDRYNEQFF.

This clone was observed a handful of times. The chain is built from TRBV6-5 and TRBJ2-6, with 8 nucleotides matching TRBD1. The CDR3 sequence is 16 residues long. Germline CDR1 and CDR2: MNHEY and SVGAGI. J gave up 0 bases and V 2 bases, and 0 bases lay outside the gene matches. Here the CDR3 reads CASSYTGGSGANVLTF. CDR3 in DNA: TGTGCCAGCAGTTACACAGGGGGCTCTGGGGCCAACGTCCTGACTTTC.

This clone has just a few counts. The chain combines TRBV7-9 with TRBJ2-1; D is perhaps TRBD1 or TRBD2 (7 bases each). Trimming took 2 bases from V and 7 from J, leaving 15 bases between them. The germline CDR1 and CDR2 sequences are SEHNR and FQNEAQ (reference sequence). This CDR3 contains 15 residues. This CDR3 is CASSLSLQGGNEQFF. DNA of the CDR3: TGTGCCAGCAGCTTATCTCTTCAGGGGGGGAATGAGCAGTTCTTC.

The V and J genes are TRBV7-2 and TRBJ1-2; the D gene is possibly TRBD1 (6 bases). The germline V gene has CDR1 SGHTA and CDR2 FQGNSA. The V end was cut by 5 bases, the J end by 6 bases, with 13 bases between. The CDR3 is made up of 13 amino acids. The CDR3 sequence is CASSLGGGDGYTF. In DNA, the CDR3 is TGTGCCAGCAGCCTAGGGGGGGGAGATGGCTACACCTTC.

The V and J genes are TRBV11-2 and TRBJ1-1; D may be TRBD1 (6 bases). This CDR3 has 18 residues. Germline CDR1 is SGHAT and CDR2 is FQNNGV. V gave up 5 bases and J gave up 4 bases, with 26 bases separating them. The CDR3 nucleotides read TGTGCCAGCAGCCCACAACCGGGGGGCGCGGCATATGGCACTGAAGCTTTCTTT. Translated, it gives CASSPQPGGAAYGTEAFF.

This chain joins TRBV28 and TRBJ2-7; 13 nucleotides match TRBD2. Germline values: CDR1 MDHEN, CDR2 SYDVKM. This CDR3 is built from 14 residues. After removal of 7 bases from V and 4 bases from J, the junction contained 4 bases not matched to a gene. The CDR3 loop reads CASTWTSGSYEQYF. The CDR3 DNA sequence: TGTGCCAGCACCTGGACTAGCGGGAGTTACGAGCAGTACTTC.

The CDR3 is CASRLGQSNQPQHF. CDR3 nucleotide sequence: TGTGCCAGCAGACTCGGACAGAGCAATCAGCCCCAGCATTTT. The gene calls are TRBV27 and TRBJ1-5, with D perhaps matching TRBD1 (6 bases). The CDR3 length is 14 residues. Between the trimmed V and J ends, which lost 6 bases and 1 base, there was a span of 10 bases. CDR1 is MNHEY, CDR2 SMNVEV, per germline (reference sequence).

The genes are TRBV7-9 and TRBJ2-1, with D possibly TRBD1 on 6 matching bases. The V gene lost 5 bases and the J gene lost 6 bases, with 14 bases spanning the gap. CDR3 size: 14 residues. The germline gives CDR1 SEHNR, CDR2 FQNEAQ (reference sequence). The CDR3 DNA follows: TGTGCCAGCAGCCTCCTGGACAGTAGCAATGAGCAGTTCTTC. Translating it yields CASSLLDSSNEQFF.

The rearrangement uses TRBV7-2 and TRBJ1-2; unclear D gene. CDR3 length: 13 amino acids. Germline V CDR1 and CDR2: SGHTA, FQGNSA. Trimming cost V 3 bases and J 6 bases, with 11 bases left between them. The CDR3 loop reads CASSLGLGDGYTF. As DNA, the CDR3 is TGTGCCAGCAGCTTGGGATTGGGAGATGGCTACACCTTC.

The genes are TRBV6-6 and TRBJ1-2, with 7 positions matching TRBD1. The V gene end was trimmed by 7 bases and the J gene end by 6 bases; junction bases not matched to a gene: 8. The CDR3 loop spans 13 amino acids. Germline lookup yields CDR1 MNHNY and CDR2 SVGAGI (reference sequence). The CDR3 region has the DNA TGTGCCAGCATTTCCACAGGGGAAAATGGCTACACCTTC. Protein: CASISTGENGYTF.

This clone was recorded a few times. The V gene is TRBV4-3, the J gene TRBJ1-4; D unclear. Trimming cost V 6 bases and J 7 bases, with 18 bases left between them. Germline-derived CDR1 and CDR2 are LGHNA and YSLEER. This CDR3 is 15 amino acids long. The CDR3 nucleotides read TGCGCCAGCAGTCCGACGGCGGGAGGTATTGAAAAACTGTTTTTT. This codes for CASSPTAGGIEKLFF.

This chain joins TRBV5-5 and TRBJ1-4; 8 bases align to TRBD1. Looked up from germline, CDR1 is SGHKS and CDR2 is YYEKEE (reference sequence). Unmatched junction bases numbered 7, after V lost 3 bases and J lost 6 bases. CDR3 length: 15 amino acids. The CDR3 coding sequence is TGTGCCAGCAGCTCTCAGGGGGCGGTACATGAAAAACTGTTTTTT. It translates to CASSSQGAVHEKLFF.